This T cell receptor (beta chain) stems from a study of shared clonotypes between healthy human individuals. The CDR3 runs to 15 residues. Per the germline V gene, CDR1 is SGHAT and CDR2 is FQNNGV. V dropped 3 bases and J dropped 0 bases, with 8 bases sitting between them. This clone was seen a few times. The target antigen is unknown. It was into CD45RA+ naive and CD45RA-negative memory subsets that the CD4+ cells were split. Sequenced by immunoSEQ multiplex PCR; TCRdb stores in-frame clones only, minus some. The sample has about 980,000 clones, approximately 76% seen once. The study's findings and limits: For sorted subsets, rarefaction showed incomplete sequencing despite large depth.

V and J are TRBV11-2 and TRBJ1-4; D gene uncertain. Sequencing was performed on memory CD4+ T cells sorted from blood. Subset reported: CD45RA-negative fraction. The receptor was isolated from a man younger than 35 in good health. CDR3 coding DNA: TGTGCCAGCAGCTTTCAGCGTACAACTAATGAAAAACTGTTTTTT. It codes for CASSFQRTTNEKLFF.